This TCR beta chain was recovered during a study of OX40 agonist ivuxolimab in advanced cancers. Regarding the research as a whole: The costimulatory receptor OX40 (CD134) was targeted by ivuxolimab, a fully human IgG2 agonistic monoclonal antibody. Patients were allowed to have had prior anti-PD-1, anti-PD-L1 or anti-CTLA-4 therapy, and approximately 39% of the dose-escalation patients had been treated with checkpoint inhibitors. Intravenous ivuxolimab was administered to patients every 2 weeks at six dose levels: 0.01, 0.1, 0.3, 1.5, 3 and 10 mg/kg. The dose-escalation cohort was approximately 83% male with a mean age of 60 years, ranging from about 23 to 85. The paper describes the monotherapy dose-escalation part (N of about 57 patients) of the phase I trial of ivuxolimab. Peripheral TCRbeta sequencing aimed to test whether ivuxolimab altered TCR sequence diversity and caused clonal T-cell expansion. Partial responses occurred in three dose-escalation patients, of whom one had hepatocellular carcinoma and two had cutaneous melanoma. Among the roughly 54 dose-escalation patients, about 19 had hepatocellular carcinoma, around 15 melanoma, 9 renal cell carcinoma and 9 head and neck cancer. What the research found in general, with its limitations: Low levels of normalized T-cell clonal expansion were also seen in some patients who did not respond. In the 0.1-3.0 mg/kg groups, partial responders had among the lowest normalized peripheral clonal expansion, particularly in CD8+ T cells. After ivuxolimab, expanded clones were on average more numerous among CD8+ T cells than among CD4+ T cells. At doses of 0.1 to 3.0 mg/kg, clonal expansion of both CD4+ and CD8+ blood T cells was observed from baseline to week 6. The antigen specificity of the clonally expanded peripheral T cells was not determined.

As concerns this clone: Its antigen remains undetermined. The record has no base qualities; no much larger clone is one base away.

The germline V end is reduced by 4 bases and the J end by 2 bases; junction bases left unmatched: 8. The germline V gene supplies CDR1 SGHRS and CDR2 YFSETQ. From the cysteine up to the phenylalanine, the CDR3 has a length of 16 residues. The sequence is cut down to CDR3 DNA, 48 bases in frame from base 1. The trial excluded patients who had a history of autoimmune disease or were on systemic immunosuppression. Peripheral blood for TCR sequencing was collected from all dose cohorts at baseline, on cycle 4 day 1, and on cycle 7 day 1. The samples were taken from a phase I, first-in-human, multicenter, open-label dose-escalation trial of ivuxolimab. The trial enrolled adults with locally advanced or metastatic head and neck squamous cell, hepatocellular, melanoma or renal cell carcinoma. Before TCR sequencing, CD4+ and CD8+ T cells were separately sorted from peripheral blood. Genomic DNA was extracted from sorted cells for sequencing of the TCRbeta CDR3 region. The immunoSEQ Assay was used to sequence the TCRbeta CDR3 regions. TCRdb provides this immuneACCESS table in a form limited to in-frame rearrangements. Some clones are lacking; in checked studies, under half of them reflect an unresolved V gene, and why the rest are absent is not known. The sample has roughly 100,000 clones on record, about 85% of them singletons. 3% to 4% of the sample is held by the ten biggest clonotypes.

The chain couples TRBV5-1 to TRBJ2-3; the junction holds 9 bases that match TRBD2. The TCR was taken from an adult with an advanced solid tumor such as melanoma, head and neck, liver or kidney cancer. Specimen: CD4+ or CD8+ T cells sorted from blood, collected in a trial of the OX40 agonist ivuxolimab. The CDR3 region reads CASSPIEREVTDTQYF. The nucleotides read TGCGCCAGCAGCCCGATTGAGCGGGAGGTCACAGATACGCAGTATTTT.